This T cell receptor beta chain was observed in a study of blood T cell repertoires in COVID-19. Across the study: Samples representing acute and convalescent COVID-19 were sourced from the United States, Italy and Spain.

Assay used: immunoSEQ multiplex PCR; TCRdb lists only in-frame clones, some missing. The table includes about 250,000 clones, about 80% detected once. Trimming stripped 0 bases from V and 5 bases from J, with 11 bases between. CDR3 length: 15 residues. The germline V gene has CDR1 SGDLS and CDR2 YYNGEE. This receptor was taken from a man older than 75 with acute or convalescent COVID-19. What was sequenced was peripheral blood. The rearrangement joins TRBV9 to TRBJ1-4; D is ambiguous. CDR3 nucleotides: TGTGCCAGCAGCGTAGGGCCCATTTCCAATGAAAAACTGTTTTTT. It translates to CASSVGPISNEKLFF.